Below, 32 T cell receptor beta chains from the same sample are listed, as sequenced in a study of T cells in Graves' hyperthyroidism and ophthalmopathy. Using RNA transcripts as the source, TCR beta CDR3 regions were amplified. In the first-round RT-PCR of the TCR CDR3, the HTBI primer set was used. TCRdb re-called the multiplex PCR reads with MiXCR, one entry per CDR3 protein. The sample lists approximately 400,000 distinct CDR3 sequences, about 14% seen once, with 28% in the top ten. Sequencing input: blood. These receptors were obtained from a man aged 50 or older with Graves' ophthalmopathy.

This clonotype was counted many times. This chain joins TRBV13 and TRBJ2-7; D possibly corresponds to TRBD1 (5 bases). This CDR3 comprises 12 residues. The germline V and J ends were trimmed by 6 bases and 5 bases, with 11 bases remaining between them. Looked up from germline, CDR1 is PRHDT and CDR2 is FYEKMQ (reference sequence). CDR3: CASSRRGHEQYF. Written as DNA, the CDR3 is TGTGCCAGCAGTCGAAGGGGCCACGAGCAGTACTTC.

On this clonotype: This may be a read error: a much more frequent sequence differs by one nucleotide. The CDR3 end shows no conserved phenylalanine or tryptophan, and so a read error is likely. This chain links TRBV28 with TRBJ2-7; possibly TRBD1 or TRBD2 for D (5 bases each). Germline CDR1 is MDHEN and CDR2 is SYDVKM. V was pared by 6 bases and J by 0 bases, with 12 bases between. The CDR3 consists of 14 residues. The CDR3 is CASSVVGTSYEQYL. Written as DNA, the CDR3 is TGTGCCAGCAGCGTAGTCGGGACCTCCTACGAGCAGTACCTC.

DNA of the CDR3: TGTGCCAGCAGTCCACGGACACTCTCTGGAAACACCATATATTTT. Residues: CASSPRTLSGNTIYF. The chain links TRBV14 to TRBJ1-3, with D possibly TRBD1 on 5 matching bases. This CDR3 is built from 15 residues. Per the germline V gene, CDR1 is SGHDN and CDR2 is FVKESK. V shed 6 bases and J shed 0 bases, with 12 bases lying between them.

This clonotype was observed a few times. The chain employs TRBV12-3 or TRBV12-4 and TRBJ1-1; 11 bases are a match to TRBD1. After removal of 5 bases from V and 0 bases from J, the junction contained 2 bases not matched to a gene. CDR3 size: 15 residues. CDR3 in amino acids: CASSRGQGVNTEAFF. DNA for the CDR3: TGTGCCAGCAGTCGGGGACAGGGGGTGAACACTGAAGCTTTCTTT.

CDR3 bases: TGTGCCAGCAGGCCAGGAACTCTAGCGGGAGGAGGGGAGACCCAGTACTTC. Amino acid sequence: CASRPGTLAGGGETQYF. The genes are TRBV7-9 and TRBJ2-5; 11 positions match TRBD2. Germline V CDR1 and CDR2: SEHNR, FQNEAQ (reference sequence). The CDR3 is 17 residues long. Germline trimming cut 6 bases from V and 5 bases from J; bases unmatched to any gene: 14.

This clonotype appeared many times. The V and J genes are TRBV12-3 or TRBV12-4 and TRBJ1-2; D uncertain. Between the trimmed V and J ends, which lost 4 bases and 3 bases, there was a span of 3 bases. This CDR3 is 11 amino acids long. CDR3 region: CASSYYYGYTF. CDR3 nucleotide sequence: TGTGCCAGCAGTTATTACTATGGCTACACCTTC.

This clonotype has a count of ten or more. The V call is TRBV7-8, the J call TRBJ1-5; 9 positions agree with TRBD1. Germline V lookup: CDR1 SGHVS, CDR2 FQNEAQ. The V gene end was trimmed by 1 base and the J gene end by 7 bases; junction bases not matched to a gene: 2. The CDR3 is 14 residues long. CDR3 loop: CASSLGTGAQPQHF. The CDR3 bases are TGTGCCAGCAGCTTAGGGACAGGGGCCCAGCCCCAGCATTTT. Full variable domain (missing parts from reference TRBV7-8 and TRBJ1-5): GAGVSQSPRYKVAKRGQDVALRCDPISGHVSLFWYQQALGQGPEFLTYFQNEAQLDKSGLPSDRFFAERPEGSVSTLKIQRTQQEDSAVYLCASSLGTGAQPQHFGDGTRLSIL.

Concerning this clonotype: This may be a read error: a much more frequent sequence differs by one nucleotide. The rearrangement joins TRBV6-1 to TRBJ1-2, with 11 bases that match TRBD1. This CDR3 region has 14 residues. The germline V gene has CDR1 MNHNS and CDR2 SASEGT. The V and J ends lost 5 bases and 6 bases, in that order; junction bases with no gene match: 5. CDR3: CASSRGTGGNGYTF. CDR3 sequence (DNA): TGTGCCAGCAGTCGAGGGACAGGGGGAAATGGCTACACCTTC.

This clonotype was seen repeatedly, ten times or more. CDR3 region: CASRMGVTRSYEQYF. In DNA form, the CDR3 reads TGTGCCAGCAGGATGGGGGTCACCCGCTCCTACGAGCAGTACTTC. The genes are TRBV2 and TRBJ2-7; TRBD1 or TRBD2 may be the D gene (5 bases each). CDR1 and CDR2 from the germline V gene are SNHLY and FYNNEI. The length of the CDR3 is 15 residues. Trimming left V 6 bases short and J 0 bases short, with 15 bases between.

This clonotype was seen a few times. The genes are TRBV6-1 and TRBJ1-1; no firm D call. V was shortened by 6 bases and J by 4 bases, with 6 bases between the two germline ends. Per germline, CDR1 MNHNS and CDR2 SASEGT. This CDR3 has 11 residues. The CDR3 here is CASRTATEAFF. The DNA of the CDR3 is TGTGCCAGCAGGACCGCCACTGAAGCTTTCTTT.

The chain has TRBV24-1 and TRBJ1-2; D perhaps matches TRBD1 (5 bases). With 4 bases removed from V and 7 bases from J, the gap between germline ends came to 9 bases. The CDR3 extends over 12 amino acids. Germline V gene sequence: CDR1 KGHDR, CDR2 SFDVKD. The CDR3 protein is CATSDPRVGYTF. CDR3 coding DNA: TGTGCCACCAGTGACCCCAGGGTTGGCTACACCTTC.

The sample holds a few counts of this clonotype. The rearrangement joins TRBV28 to TRBJ2-7; D not resolved. This CDR3 is built from 11 residues. V was clipped by 4 bases and J by 7 bases, with 8 bases between them. CDR1 is MDHEN, CDR2 SYDVKM, per germline. The CDR3 DNA follows: TGTGCCAGCAGTTCCTCTCGAGAGCAGTACTTC. Translating it yields CASSSSREQYF. Full variable domain (outside the CDR3, taken from reference TRBV28 and TRBJ2-7): DVKVTQSSRYLVKRTGEKVFLECVQDMDHENMFWYRQDPGLGLRLIYFSYDVKMKEKGDIPEGYSVSREKKERFSLILESASTNQTSMYLCASSSSREQYFGPGTRLTVT.

This clonotype was recorded many times. The chain couples TRBV12-3 or TRBV12-4 to TRBJ2-1; D is possibly TRBD2 (5 bases). Trimming took off 6 bases at V and 0 bases at J, with 15 bases between the two ends. The CDR3 consists of 16 residues. For the CDR3, the DNA is TGTGCCAGCAGGACGTCGGCGGGTAGCTCCTACAATGAGCAGTTCTTC. This encodes CASRTSAGSSYNEQFF.

The table lists this clonotype with a few counts. This rearrangement joins TRBV27 to TRBJ2-5, with no clear D. The V end lost 6 bases, the J end lost 5 bases, and 7 bases lay between the germline ends. The CDR3 spans 11 residues. Germline values: CDR1 MNHEY, CDR2 SMNVEV (reference sequence). The CDR3 loop is CASSSMETQYF. The DNA for the CDR3 is TGTGCCAGCAGCTCCATGGAGACCCAGTACTTC.

This clonotype was counted at least ten times. The chain links TRBV12-3 or TRBV12-4 to TRBJ2-5; TRBD1 might be the D (6 bases). With 3 bases removed from V and 2 bases from J, the gap between germline ends came to 10 bases. This CDR3 is 14 amino acids long. The CDR3 bases are TGTGCCAGCAGTTTGATGACAGGACAAGAGACCCAGTACTTC. Protein: CASSLMTGQETQYF.

This clonotype was seen ten or more times. This chain joins TRBV7-9 and TRBJ2-1; TRBD1 matches 9 bases. V dropped 5 bases and J dropped 7; count of bases not matched to a gene: 9. The CDR3 contains 15 residues. Germline lookup yields CDR1 SEHNR and CDR2 FQNEAQ (reference sequence). In DNA, the CDR3 is TGTGCCAGCAGCCGTCCCGGGACAGGGATAAATGAGCAGTTCTTC. Amino acids: CASSRPGTGINEQFF.

Many counts were recorded for this clonotype. The chain recombines TRBV7-9 with TRBJ2-1, with 9 bases identical to TRBD2. This CDR3 contains 16 residues. CDR1 and CDR2 from the germline V gene are SEHNR and FQNEAQ (reference sequence). The V segment lost 1 base and the J segment 2 bases; nucleotides outside the gene matches: 3. CDR3: CASSLEAGGTYNEQFF. The CDR3 bases are TGTGCCAGCAGCTTAGAAGCGGGAGGCACCTACAATGAGCAGTTCTTC.

This clonotype was seen a few times. Since a much larger clone is just one base distant, this may be a read error. The chain has TRBV2 and TRBJ1-1; D is uncertain. V was trimmed by 6 bases and J by 7 bases, leaving 9 bases between them. The germline V gene encodes CDR1 SNHLY and CDR2 FYNNEI. The CDR3 is 11 residues long. DNA of the CDR3: TGTGCCAGCAGCGTACGGGGTGAAGCTTTCTTT. Translation: CASSVRGEAFF.

J is TRBJ2-1 and V is TRBV15; possible D gene TRBD2, 6 bases. With 0 bases removed from V and 6 bases from J, the gap between germline ends came to 21 bases. This CDR3 contains 18 residues. CDR1 and CDR2 from the germline V gene are LNHNV and YYDKDF (reference sequence). The CDR3 loop reads CATSREVLAGSGVNEQFF. In DNA, the CDR3 is TGTGCCACCAGCAGAGAGGTGCTTGCGGGGAGTGGGGTCAATGAGCAGTTCTTC.

The chain carries TRBV7-8 and TRBJ2-7, with D possibly TRBD1 on 6 matching bases. CDR1 is SGHVS and CDR2 is FQNEAQ in the germline V gene. The CDR3 length is 16 residues. The germline V and J ends were trimmed by 5 bases and 2 bases, with 19 bases remaining between them. The CDR3 is CASSNPGTRRAYEQYF. CDR3 in DNA: TGTGCCAGCAGCAACCCCGGGACACGGAGAGCCTACGAGCAGTACTTC.

The chain is built from TRBV6-1 and TRBJ1-1; D is unresolved. Germline V gene lookup returns CDR1 MNHNS and CDR2 SASEGT. The CDR3 is 13 amino acids. Trimming took off 2 bases at V and 12 bases at J, with 16 bases between the two ends. CDR3 in amino acids: CASSESGTLGTFF. In DNA, the CDR3 is TGTGCCAGCAGTGAATCGGGCACGCTCGGCACTTTCTTT.

This clonotype was detected a few times. With a much larger clone just one base away, this may be a read error. The conserved phenylalanine or tryptophan normally closing the CDR3 is absent here, so this likely arose from a read error. The rearrangement uses TRBV27 and TRBJ2-1; D is perhaps TRBD1 (5 bases). Germline CDR1 MNHEY, CDR2 SMNVEV (reference sequence). The V and J ends lost 8 bases and 2 bases respectively, with 16 bases between them. The CDR3 is 15 amino acids. The CDR3 spells CASRNQGFPYNEQFL. In nucleotides, the CDR3 is TGTGCCAGCCGAAACCAGGGTTTCCCCTACAATGAGCAGTTCCTC.

At least ten counts were recorded for this clonotype. The chain is built from TRBV5-1 and TRBJ2-7; 8 bases line up with TRBD2. V trimming: 0 bases; J trimming: 5 bases; junction bases outside the gene matches: 1. Germline CDR1 reads SGHRS; CDR2 reads YFSETQ. This CDR3 has 13 residues. The CDR3 DNA reads TGCGCCAGCAGCTTGGCCGGGAGGGACGAGCAGTACTTC. This gives the protein CASSLAGRDEQYF.

This clonotype was picked up many times. This chain uses TRBV20-1 with TRBJ2-3; 12 positions agree with TRBD2. The CDR3 loop spans 17 amino acids. The junction had 9 bases not matched to a gene; V was cut back by 3 bases and J by 2 bases. Per the germline V gene, CDR1 is DFQATT and CDR2 is SNEGSKA (reference sequence). In DNA form, the CDR3 reads TGCAGTGCTAGGGACACTAGCGGGAGGAAAGCCACAGATACGCAGTATTTT. Translated: CSARDTSGRKATDTQYF.

This clonotype was recorded at least ten times. This chain uses TRBV24-1 with TRBJ2-1; D uncertain. The CDR3 totals 11 residues. CDR1 and CDR2 from the germline V gene are KGHDR and SFDVKD. V lost 4 bases, J lost 4 bases, and 1 base lay in between. In nucleotides, the CDR3 is TGTGCCACCAGTGAATACAATGAGCAGTTCTTC. It encodes CATSEYNEQFF.

This clonotype was found many times. The junction differs from germline at one of its ends, possibly a read error. The J gene is TRBJ2-2, the V gene TRBV29-1; 8 bases fit TRBD1. Germline V gives CDR1 SQVTM, CDR2 ANQGSEA. This CDR3 comprises 15 residues. In nucleotides, the CDR3 is TGCAGCGTCGAAGGACAGGGCGCGAACACCGGGGAGCTGTTTTTT. Residues: CSVEGQGANTGELFF.

The rearrangement links TRBV6-1 to TRBJ2-7; D tentatively reads TRBD1 or TRBD2 (6 bases each). Looked up from germline, CDR1 is MNHNS and CDR2 is SASEGT. Trimming stripped 2 bases from V and 6 bases from J, with 14 bases between. The CDR3 contains 14 residues. As DNA, the CDR3 is TGTGCCAGCAGTGAAAATTGGGGGGCTCGCGAGCAGTACTTC. It codes for CASSENWGAREQYF.

This clonotype was detected many times. The chain couples TRBV18 to TRBJ1-1; no reliable D call. V shed 1 base and J shed 1 base, with 1 base lying between them. The germline V gene encodes CDR1 KGHSH and CDR2 LQKENI. The CDR3 consists of 12 residues. The CDR3 bases are TGTGCCAGCTCACCACGGAACACTGAAGCTTTCTTT. It codes for CASSPRNTEAFF. Full variable domain (remainder filled in from reference TRBV18 and TRBJ1-1): NAGVMQNPRHLVRRRGQEARLRCSPMKGHSHVYWYRQLPEEGLKFMVYLQKENIIDESGMPKERFSAEFPKEGPSILRIQQVVRGDSAAYFCASSPRNTEAFFGQGTRLTVV.

This clonotype has only a few counts. The chain combines TRBV30 with TRBJ1-1, with D uncertain. CDR1 GTSNPN and CDR2 SVGIG come from the germline V gene (reference sequence). The CDR3 has 12 residues. The V and J ends lost 0 bases and 2 bases respectively, with 4 bases between them. The DNA for the CDR3 is TGTGCCTGGAGTGTGAGTAACACTGAAGCTTTCTTT. Protein product: CAWSVSNTEAFF.

V is TRBV9 and J is TRBJ2-1; 9 nucleotides line up with TRBD2. V shed 0 bases and J 3 bases; nucleotides not matched to a gene: 1. CDR1 SGDLS and CDR2 YYNGEE come from the germline V gene. CDR3 length equals 15 residues. CDR3 in DNA: TGTGCCAGCAGCGTAGGCGGGAGGGACTACAATGAGCAGTTCTTC. Translating it yields CASSVGGRDYNEQFF.

This clonotype came up many times. The rearrangement uses TRBV3-1 and TRBJ1-4; 8 bases fit TRBD1. Germline CDR1 is LGHDT and CDR2 is YNNKEL (reference sequence). Trimming removed 1 base from V and 8 bases from J; junction bases left unmatched: 3. CDR3 length: 14 residues. The CDR3 loop reads CASSQGTGGEKLFF. The CDR3 DNA follows: TGTGCCAGCAGCCAAGGTACAGGGGGAGAAAAACTGTTTTTT. The whole variable domain, remainder taken from reference TRBV3-1 and TRBJ1-4, is DTAVSQTPKYLVTQMGNDKSIKCEQNLGHDTMYWYKQDSKKFLKIMFSYNNKELIINETVPNRFSPKSPDKAHLNLHINSLELGDSAVYFCASSQGTGGEKLFFGSGTQLSVL.

This clonotype was seen a handful of times. The CDR3 here is CASSLRGAPRPGELFF. The CDR3 nucleotides are TGCGCCAGCAGCTTACGCGGGGCCCCCCGCCCCGGGGAGCTGTTTTTT. The chain is built from TRBV5-1 and TRBJ2-2; a possible D gene is TRBD2 (6 bases). The CDR3 has 16 amino acids. Germline CDR1 and CDR2: SGHRS and YFSETQ. The germline V and J ends were trimmed by 2 bases and 6 bases, with 17 bases remaining between them.